Each of the 16 T cell receptor beta chains below was sequenced from the same sample in a study of shared clonotypes between healthy human individuals. Generated by immunoSEQ multiplex PCR, the TCRdb table keeps only in-frame clones and is missing some. The sample gives 950,000 to 1,300,000 clones, 65% to 80% of which show up once; around 1.5% is in the top ten. Sequenced: memory CD4+ T cells sorted from blood. As for subset: CD45RA-negative fraction. The receptors were gathered from a young man in good health.

The chain recombines TRBV5-1 with TRBJ1-1, with D possibly TRBD1 on 6 matching bases. With 3 bases removed from V and 2 bases from J, the gap between germline ends came to 11 bases. The CDR3 sequence is 14 residues long. Looked up from germline, CDR1 is SGHRS and CDR2 is YFSETQ. CDR3 protein: CASSYGGGNTEAFF. Here the CDR3 DNA reads TGCGCCAGCAGCTACGGAGGGGGTAACACTGAAGCTTTCTTT.

V usage is TRBV25-1 and J usage is TRBJ2-5; a possible D gene is TRBD2 (5 bases). The closer fit of TRBJ2-7 to the DNA end suggests the J call may be wrong. Germline V gene sequence: CDR1 MGHDK, CDR2 SYGVNS. This CDR3 contains 13 residues. CDR3 in amino acids: CASSEGAGYEQYF. For the CDR3, the DNA is TGTGCCAGCAGTGAAGGCGCGGGCTACGAGCAGTACTTC.

This clone has just a few counts. The chain recombines TRBV2 with TRBJ1-6; 7 bases match TRBD1. CDR3 length: 14 residues. Germline CDR1 is SNHLY and CDR2 is FYNNEI. J was trimmed by 7 bases and V by 7 bases; bases with no gene match: 7. CDR3 loop: CASTSGQTNSPLHF. CDR3 sequence (DNA): TGTGCCAGCACATCGGGACAGACAAATTCACCCCTCCACTTT.

As for this clone: This is likely an artifact of a read error, given a far larger clone one base away. The chain has TRBV30 and TRBJ2-7, with a tentative D call TRBD1 (5 bases). Trimming took 0 bases from V and 3 from J, leaving 18 bases between them. Per germline, CDR1 GTSNPN and CDR2 SVGIG (reference sequence). This CDR3 is built from 16 residues. The CDR3 is CAWSVLWGRGDYEQYF. The CDR3 nucleotides read TGTGCCTGGAGTGTACTTTGGGGCAGAGGTGACTACGAGCAGTACTTC.

This clone appeared a single time. The chain is built from TRBV29-1 and TRBJ2-6; 9 nucleotides agree with TRBD1. V shed 7 bases, J shed 2 bases, and the junction held 6 bases outside the gene matches. Germline lookup yields CDR1 SQVTM and CDR2 ANQGSEA. This CDR3 contains 15 residues. The CDR3 protein is CSAGTGLTGANVLTF. The CDR3 DNA follows: TGCAGCGCTGGGACAGGGCTCACTGGGGCCAACGTCCTGACTTTC.

The genes are TRBV19 and TRBJ1-6, with D possibly being TRBD1 (6 bases). This CDR3 comprises 14 residues. Per the germline V gene, CDR1 is LNHDA and CDR2 is SQIVND (reference sequence). Trimming removed 7 bases from V and 9 bases from J, with 16 bases in between. In DNA form, the CDR3 reads TGTGCCAGTACCCTCGGACAGACGAGTTCACCCCTCCACTTT. This gives the protein CASTLGQTSSPLHF.

CDR3 residues: CASSFPTGSRNTIYF. CDR3 coding DNA: TGTGCCAGCAGCTTTCCTACAGGTAGTCGAAACACCATATATTTT. The rearrangement uses TRBV7-2 and TRBJ1-3; D possibly corresponds to TRBD1 (5 bases). The CDR3 has 15 amino acids. Trimming removed 3 bases at V and 5 bases at J, with 14 bases between. Germline-derived CDR1 and CDR2 are SGHTA and FQGNSA. The full variable domain, its missing parts supplied by reference TRBV7-2 and TRBJ1-3, is GAGVSQSPSNKVTEKGKDVELRCDPISGHTALYWYRQSLGQGLEFLIYFQGNSAPDKSGLPSDRFSAERTGGSVSTLTIQRTQQEDSAVYLCASSFPTGSRNTIYFGEGSWLTVV.

The V and J genes are TRBV21-1 and TRBJ2-3; the table's D call, TRBD2, was not checked against the DNA. TRBV21-1 is a pseudogene. CDR3 length: 15 amino acids. The CDR3 nucleotides read TGTGCCAGCAGCAAAACAGCGGGGGTGACAGATACGCAGTATTTT. This gives the protein CASSKTAGVTDTQYF.

V gene TRBV5-1 combines with J gene TRBJ2-2; tentatively, D is TRBD1 or TRBD2 (5 bases each). Germline V gene sequence: CDR1 SGHRS, CDR2 YFSETQ. The length of the CDR3 is 14 residues. The V gene lost 5 bases and the J gene lost 6 bases, with 14 bases spanning the gap. CDR3 sequence: CASRAGTQAGELFF. The CDR3 DNA is TGCGCCAGCAGGGCCGGGACCCAAGCCGGGGAGCTGTTTTTT.

A single count supports this clone. The CDR3: CASIPDTVNTEAFF. The CDR3 nucleotides read TGTGCCAGCATCCCCGACACGGTGAACACTGAAGCTTTCTTT. The chain recombines TRBV6-1 with TRBJ1-1; D remains unclear. This CDR3 has 14 amino acids. Trimming removed 7 bases from V and 0 bases from J, with 12 bases in between. The V gene's germline CDR1 is MNHNS and CDR2 SASEGT.

This chain joins TRBV7-9 and TRBJ2-7, with 10 bases fitting TRBD2. This CDR3 has 14 residues. Germline CDR1 and CDR2: SEHNR and FQNEAQ (reference sequence). V shed 5 bases, J shed 2 bases, and the junction held 3 bases outside the gene matches. The CDR3 loop reads CASSLSGRAYEQYF. The CDR3 region has the DNA TGTGCCAGCAGCCTGAGCGGGAGGGCCTACGAGCAGTACTTC.

The V gene is TRBV9, the J gene TRBJ2-5; the D is unclear. With 3 bases removed from V and 4 bases from J, the gap between germline ends came to 13 bases. CDR1 is SGDLS and CDR2 is YYNGEE in the germline V gene. The CDR3 length is 14 residues. CDR3 sequence (DNA): TGTGCCAGCAGCGGGGTAGGGCCGGGAGAGACCCAGTACTTC. Residues: CASSGVGPGETQYF.

The rearrangement joins TRBV5-6 to TRBJ1-6; a weak D match, TRBD1 (6 bases). The germline V gene has CDR1 SGHDT and CDR2 YYEEEE. The CDR3 extends over 14 amino acids. Trimming took off 4 bases at V and 10 bases at J, with 15 bases between the two ends. CDR3 region: CASSGRGQVSPLHF. The CDR3 DNA reads as TGTGCCAGCAGCGGCAGGGGCCAGGTCTCACCCCTCCACTTT. The full variable domain, in which reference TRBV5-6 and TRBJ1-6 provide the parts outside the CDR3, is DAGVTQSPTHLIKTRGQQVTLRCSPKSGHDTVSWYQQALGQGPQFIFQYYEEEERQRGNFPDRFSGHQFPNYSSELNVNALLLGDSALYLCASSGRGQVSPLHFGNGTRLTVT.

The gene calls are TRBV2 and TRBJ1-6; D unclear. V lost 2 bases and J 4 bases, leaving 9 bases between the germline ends. CDR1 is SNHLY, CDR2 FYNNEI, per germline. This CDR3 region has 15 residues. This CDR3 is CASSEHPGYNSPLHF. CDR3 nucleotide sequence: TGTGCCAGCAGTGAACATCCGGGGTATAATTCACCCCTCCACTTT.

The V gene is TRBV11-2, the J gene TRBJ2-7, with 13 bases aligning to TRBD2. CDR3 length: 15 residues. Germline V gene data show CDR1 as SGHAT and CDR2 as FQNNGV. The V and J ends lost 4 bases and 5 bases, in that order; junction bases with no gene match: 5. The chain's CDR3 is CASSSQLAGGNEQYF. As DNA, the CDR3 is TGTGCCAGCAGCTCACAACTAGCGGGAGGGAACGAGCAGTACTTC.

The chain combines TRBV6-1 with TRBJ2-5; no firm D call. V lost 6 bases to trimming and J lost 5 bases, with 13 bases between them. CDR3 length: 13 amino acids. In germline, CDR1 is MNHNS, CDR2 SASEGT. The CDR3 DNA sequence: TGTGCCAGCAGATTATCGGGTTGGGAGACCCAGTACTTC. This sequence encodes CASRLSGWETQYF.